Presented here are 25 T cell receptor beta chains from one specimen sequenced in a study of shared clonotypes between healthy human individuals. Method: immunoSEQ multiplex PCR; TCRdb's copy keeps in-frame clones and lacks some. The table has approximately 700,000 clones, 73% seen once; the top ten hold more than 1.5%. The sequencing input was memory CD4+ T cells sorted from blood. This sample's subset: CD45RA-negative fraction. Receptors originate from a woman aged 25 to 39 in good health.

This sequence joins TRBV19 and TRBJ2-2, with 7 nucleotides matching TRBD1. The V gene's germline CDR1 is LNHDA and CDR2 SQIVND (reference sequence). The trim removed 7 bases at V and 6 bases at J, leaving 20 bases unmatched. The length of the CDR3 is 18 residues. The CDR3 DNA follows: TGTGCCAGTACCCCGTATTCCAGAGAGACAGGGTATCCCGGGGAGCTGTTTTTT. Its translation: CASTPYSRETGYPGELFF.

V gene TRBV5-1 combines with J gene TRBJ2-7; weak D call: TRBD2 (6 bases). The CDR3 is 14 residues long. From germline, CDR1 is SGHRS and CDR2 YFSETQ. The ends were cut back, 7 bases at V and 0 bases at J, with 14 bases in the middle. CDR3 region: CASSRDSLSYEQYF. Here the CDR3 DNA reads TGCGCCAGCTCCCGGGACTCGCTCTCCTACGAGCAGTACTTC.

The chain joins TRBV6-1 to TRBJ2-5; D possibly corresponds to TRBD1 (5 bases). This CDR3 has 15 residues. CDR1 MNHNS and CDR2 SASEGT come from the germline V gene. The V gene lost 1 base and the J gene lost 5 bases, with 14 bases spanning the gap. CDR3 coding DNA: TGTGCCAGCAGTGAAGGCCCCCAGGGATGGGAGACCCAGTACTTC. Translating gives CASSEGPQGWETQYF.

The rearrangement uses TRBV28 and TRBJ2-4; 8 bases fit TRBD1. The CDR3 has 14 residues. V was pared by 5 bases and J by 8 bases, with 8 bases of the junction left unmatched. CDR1 and CDR2 (germline): MDHEN, SYDVKM. The CDR3 here is CASSATGVEYIQYF. The CDR3 region has the DNA TGTGCCAGCAGTGCGACAGGGGTCGAATACATTCAGTACTTC. The whole variable domain, filled in from reference TRBV28 and TRBJ2-4, reads DVKVTQSSRYLVKRTGEKVFLECVQDMDHENMFWYRQDPGLGLRLIYFSYDVKMKEKGDIPEGYSVSREKKERFSLILESASTNQTSMYLCASSATGVEYIQYFGAGTRLSVL.

The rearrangement links TRBV27 to TRBJ2-5; 9 bases agree with TRBD1. This CDR3 region has 13 residues. Trimming removed 6 bases from V and 10 bases from J; junction bases left unmatched: 9. Germline lookup yields CDR1 MNHEY and CDR2 SMNVEV (reference sequence). The CDR3 region is CASRGTGFVIQYF. CDR3 in DNA: TGTGCCAGCAGAGGGACAGGGTTTGTGATCCAGTACTTC.

The J gene is TRBJ2-7, the V gene TRBV5-1, with a tentative D call TRBD1 (7 bases). Germline CDR1 is SGHRS and CDR2 is YFSETQ. V lost 4 bases and J 5 bases, leaving 19 bases between the germline ends. This CDR3 is 15 amino acids long. CDR3 DNA: TGCGCCAGCAGCGGACACTCCCAGGGGGGCCACGAGCAGTACTTC. Protein sequence: CASSGHSQGGHEQYF.

CDR3 amino acids: CASSRGLAGGHNEQFF. The CDR3 DNA is TGTGCCAGCAGCCGCGGACTAGCGGGAGGGCACAATGAGCAGTTCTTC. V gene TRBV11-3 combines with J gene TRBJ2-1, with 15 nucleotides matching TRBD2. The trim removed 5 bases at V and 5 bases at J, leaving 4 bases unmatched. Germline CDR1 reads SGHNT; CDR2 reads YENEEA. The CDR3 is 16 residues long.

V gene TRBV28 combines with J gene TRBJ2-5, with 10 bases identical to TRBD2. Germline lookup yields CDR1 MDHEN and CDR2 SYDVKM. The CDR3 is 18 residues long. The ends lost 6 bases at V and 5 bases at J; junction bases unmatched: 18. In DNA, the CDR3 is TGTGCCAGCAGAAGAACTAGCGGGATGGTTACCCGACACGAGACCCAGTACTTC. This encodes CASRRTSGMVTRHETQYF. The whole variable domain, remainder taken from reference TRBV28 and TRBJ2-5, is DVKVTQSSRYLVKRTGEKVFLECVQDMDHENMFWYRQDPGLGLRLIYFSYDVKMKEKGDIPEGYSVSREKKERFSLILESASTNQTSMYLCASRRTSGMVTRHETQYFGPGTRLLVL.

The chain links TRBV7-9 to TRBJ2-7; 9 nucleotides agree with TRBD2. V shed 5 bases, J shed 0 bases, and the junction held 5 bases outside the gene matches. Germline V gene lookup returns CDR1 SEHNR and CDR2 FQNEAQ (reference sequence). The CDR3 runs to 15 residues. The CDR3 protein is CASSPTSGSSYEQYF. CDR3 bases: TGTGCCAGCAGCCCGACTAGCGGTAGCTCCTACGAGCAGTACTTC.

The CDR3 spells CASSESRGSLNEQFF. The CDR3, as DNA: TGTGCCAGCAGTGAATCCCGCGGATCTCTCAATGAGCAGTTCTTC. V usage is TRBV25-1 and J usage is TRBJ2-1, with D uncertain. The V end lost 1 base, the J end lost 6 bases, and 13 bases lay between the germline ends. The CDR3 consists of 15 residues. CDR1 MGHDK and CDR2 SYGVNS come from the germline V gene. The full variable domain, with the rest looked up from reference TRBV25-1 and TRBJ2-1, is EADIYQTPRYLVIGTGKKITLECSQTMGHDKMYWYQQDPGMELHLIHYSYGVNSTEKGDLSSESTVSRIRTEHFPLTLESARPSHTSQYLCASSESRGSLNEQFFGPGTRLTVL.

The chain employs TRBV6-5 and TRBJ2-7; 7 positions agree with TRBD1. V was pared by 7 bases and J by 1 base, with 10 bases of the junction left unmatched. Looked up from germline, CDR1 is MNHEY and CDR2 is SVGAGI. The CDR3 contains 15 residues. The CDR3, as DNA: TGTGCCAGCAAAAAAAACCGGGACAGATCCTACGAGCAGTACTTC. This encodes CASKKNRDRSYEQYF.

This chain uses TRBV19 with TRBJ2-1; 14 bases line up with TRBD2. Trimming cost V 4 bases and J 8 bases; bases outside gene matches: 7. The CDR3 is 16 amino acids. CDR1 LNHDA and CDR2 SQIVND come from the germline V gene (reference sequence). The DNA for the CDR3 is TGTGCCAGTAGTACAAGCGGGACTAGCGGGAGCGATGAGCAGTTCTTC. It codes for CASSTSGTSGSDEQFF.

This clone was observed a single time. The chain is built from TRBV4-1 and TRBJ1-5, with D maybe TRBD1 (6 bases). The CDR3 sequence is 16 residues long. Germline assignment: CDR1 MGHRA and CDR2 YSYEKL. Deletions cut 6 bases from V and 5 bases from J, with 20 bases between. CDR3 sequence: CASSPSGGGTHQPQHF. The DNA for the CDR3 is TGCGCCAGCAGTCCCTCGGGAGGGGGAACCCATCAGCCCCAGCATTTT.

This clone was counted ten times or more. The V call is TRBV2, the J call TRBJ1-1, with D unclear. This CDR3 spans 12 amino acids. Trimming stripped 8 bases from V and 4 bases from J, with 11 bases between. Germline assignment: CDR1 SNHLY and CDR2 FYNNEI. CDR3 nucleotides: TGTGCCAGCTATGGTTATGGCACTGAAGCTTTCTTT. Protein sequence: CASYGYGTEAFF.

The chain recombines TRBV5-1 with TRBJ2-3, with unresolved D. Germline V gene data show CDR1 as SGHRS and CDR2 as YFSETQ. The CDR3 spans 14 residues. V lost 0 bases to trimming and J lost 2 bases, with 7 bases between them. CDR3 sequence reads: CASSLADPTDTQYF. DNA of the CDR3: TGCGCCAGCAGCTTGGCAGATCCCACAGATACGCAGTATTTT.

This rearrangement joins TRBV2 to TRBJ1-3; 7 positions agree with TRBD1. The CDR3 has 15 amino acids. V shed 6 bases and J 0 bases; nucleotides not matched to a gene: 5. Germline CDR1 and CDR2: SNHLY and FYNNEI. The CDR3: CASSGTVTSGNTIYF. In nucleotides, the CDR3 is TGTGCCAGCAGCGGGACAGTCACCTCTGGAAACACCATATATTTT.

In the case of this clone: Distinct nucleotide sequences in the sample also encode this CDR3. The chain is built from TRBV20-1 and TRBJ2-7, with D unresolved. This CDR3 is 11 amino acids long. V lost 3 bases and J 4 bases, leaving 7 bases between the germline ends. Germline V gene lookup returns CDR1 DFQATT and CDR2 SNEGSKA (reference sequence). The CDR3 DNA is TGCAGTGCTAGGAGTGATTACGAGCAGTACTTC. Its translation: CSARSDYEQYF.

CDR3 DNA sequence: TGTGCCAGCAAGCAGGAGGGAGGGTGGGAGACCCAGTACTTC. It codes for CASKQEGGWETQYF. This chain uses TRBV2 with TRBJ2-5; 7 bases line up with TRBD2. J lost 5 bases, V lost 7 bases, and 10 bases had no gene match. CDR3 length: 14 residues. The germline V gene has CDR1 SNHLY and CDR2 FYNNEI.

About this clone itself: Other nucleotide sequences in the sample specify the same CDR3. The CDR3: CASSFNRPNTGELFF. CDR3 nucleotides: TGTGCCAGCAGTTTTAACAGACCGAACACCGGGGAGCTGTTTTTT. The chain links TRBV27 to TRBJ2-2, with D hard to call. V was trimmed by 3 bases and J by 0 bases, leaving 8 bases between them. The CDR3 is 15 amino acids. Germline V gene data show CDR1 as MNHEY and CDR2 as SMNVEV (reference sequence).

This clone has more than one count but fewer than ten. The rearrangement uses TRBV27 and TRBJ1-5; unclear D gene. Germline V gene sequence: CDR1 MNHEY, CDR2 SMNVEV (reference sequence). Between the trimmed V and J ends, which lost 1 base and 4 bases, there was a span of 5 bases. The CDR3 spans 13 residues. The CDR3 region is CASSLYANQPQHF. CDR3 coding DNA: TGTGCCAGCAGTTTATATGCTAATCAGCCCCAGCATTTT.

The rearrangement joins TRBV5-4 to TRBJ1-4, with D hard to call. With 1 base removed from V and 6 bases from J, the gap between germline ends came to 10 bases. The CDR3 is made up of 14 amino acids. Germline CDR1 is SGHNT and CDR2 is YYREEE (reference sequence). CDR3 sequence (DNA): TGTGCCAGCAGCTTGAAAACCGGAGATGAAAAACTGTTTTTT. It is translated as CASSLKTGDEKLFF.

The chain recombines TRBV29-1 with TRBJ2-7; no definite D call. The CDR3 runs to 12 residues. Between the trimmed V and J ends, which lost 4 bases and 0 bases, there was a span of 7 bases. Germline V gene sequence: CDR1 SQVTM, CDR2 ANQGSEA. The CDR3 DNA reads as TGCAGCGTTGCCCAGAGCTCCTACGAGCAGTACTTC. It translates to CSVAQSSYEQYF.

The CDR3 DNA follows: TGTGCCAGCAGTTTTTCGGCCTCCAGCTCCTACGAGCAGTACTTC. Residues: CASSFSASSSYEQYF. The chain links TRBV28 to TRBJ2-7; D remains unclear. The ends were cut back, 3 bases at V and 0 bases at J, with 12 bases in the middle. This CDR3 region has 15 residues. CDR1 and CDR2 (germline): MDHEN, SYDVKM.

The CDR3 sequence is CASSPRTGSNTGELFF. CDR3 coding DNA: TGTGCCAGCAGCCCCCGGACCGGTAGTAACACCGGGGAGCTGTTTTTT. The gene calls are TRBV7-8 and TRBJ2-2; D call uncertain. The V gene's germline CDR1 is SGHVS and CDR2 FQNEAQ. The V end was cut by 5 bases, the J end by 2 bases, with 15 bases between. The CDR3 is made up of 16 amino acids.

This clone was recorded only once. The chain combines TRBV28 with TRBJ1-3; D is unresolved. Trimming took off 5 bases at V and 0 bases at J, with 11 bases between the two ends. Germline V gene lookup returns CDR1 MDHEN and CDR2 SYDVKM. CDR3 length equals 15 residues. The DNA of the CDR3 is TGTGCCAGCAGTCCTGGAACGAGCTCTGGAAACACCATATATTTT. Translated: CASSPGTSSGNTIYF.